The entry below describes one T cell receptor beta chain. Germline lookup yields CDR1 KGHSH and CDR2 LQKENI. CDR3 length: 14 amino acids. Trimming at V came to 1 base and at J to 7 bases, leaving 4 bases not matched to a gene. This specimen comes from a study of shared clonotypes between healthy human individuals. The protocol was immunoSEQ multiplex PCR, while the TCRdb copy is restricted to in-frame clones and leaves out a portion. The sample holds a few million clones, roughly 93% seen once. Specimen: naive CD4+ T cells from PBMCs. As for subset: CD45RA+ positively selected. This chain uses TRBV18 with TRBJ1-1, with 9 bases matching TRBD1. The sequence came from a man younger than 35 in good health. Some clones in this sample may be carry-over from other donors' samples. CDR3 DNA sequence: TGTGCCAGCTCACCACAACAGGGGGCTGATGAAGCTTTCTTT. Translating gives CASSPQQGADEAFF.